The 22 T cell receptor beta chains below all came from one sample that was sequenced in a study of OX40 agonist ivuxolimab in advanced cancers. Preparation of the library involved the immunoSEQ multiplex PCR assay. TCRdb limited this immuneACCESS table to in-frame rearrangements with V and J called. A share of clones is missing; checked studies link under half to unresolved V genes, and the rest is unexplained. Across this sample there are approximately 58,000 clones, with 65% to 85% seen only once. The top ten constitute around 4.5% of the sample. The sequencing here drew on CD4+ or CD8+ T cells sorted from blood, taken in a trial of the OX40 agonist ivuxolimab. All receptors derive from an adult with an advanced solid tumor such as melanoma, head and neck, liver or kidney cancer.

This chain uses TRBV6-4 with TRBJ2-7; D is possibly TRBD1 (5 bases). Trimming cost V 10 bases and J 3 bases, with 13 bases left between them. Germline V gene lookup returns CDR1 MRHNA and CDR2 SNTAGT. The CDR3 contains 12 residues. CDR3 coding DNA: TGTGCCAACGACAGTCCCCTCTACGAGCAGTACTTC. Protein product: CANDSPLYEQYF.

The rearrangement uses TRBV7-2 and TRBJ1-6, with D possibly being TRBD1 (6 bases). The CDR3 totals 15 residues. Trimming took 1 base from V and 7 from J, leaving 11 bases between them. CDR1 and CDR2 from the germline V gene are SGHTA and FQGNSA. In DNA, the CDR3 is TGTGCCAGCAGCTTAGGGGGGGCAGGCAATTCACCCCTCCACTTT. Translating gives CASSLGGAGNSPLHF.

This clone was counted a few times. The V call is TRBV2, the J call TRBJ1-1; no reliable D call. The V end lost 6 bases, the J end lost 1 base, and 9 bases lay between the germline ends. The CDR3 covers 13 residues. Looked up from germline, CDR1 is SNHLY and CDR2 is FYNNEI. CDR3 nucleotides: TGTGCCAGCAGAGCGAGAGGGAACACTGAAGCTTTCTTT. Amino acid sequence: CASRARGNTEAFF.

The table lists this clone with a few counts. The chain uses TRBV28 and TRBJ1-5; D unresolved. Trimming took off 7 bases at V and 9 bases at J, with 13 bases between the two ends. CDR3 length equals 12 residues. Germline CDR1 reads MDHEN; CDR2 reads SYDVKM. The CDR3: CASTYSGRPQHF. The CDR3, as DNA: TGTGCCAGCACCTACTCCGGGAGGCCCCAGCATTTT.

This clone has only one observation. The chain joins TRBV19 to TRBJ2-1; 9 bases align to TRBD2. The CDR3 length is 15 residues. J was trimmed by 4 bases and V by 5 bases; bases with no gene match: 6. Germline V gene sequence: CDR1 LNHDA, CDR2 SQIVND (reference sequence). This CDR3 is CASSSVTSGYNEQFF. The CDR3 DNA reads as TGTGCCAGTAGTTCTGTGACTAGCGGATACAATGAGCAGTTCTTC.

The chain joins TRBV28 to TRBJ1-1, with D perhaps matching TRBD1 (5 bases). V was trimmed by 6 bases and J by 0 bases, leaving 8 bases between them. From germline, CDR1 is MDHEN and CDR2 SYDVKM. This CDR3 region has 13 residues. The CDR3 loop reads CASSRTLNTEAFF. CDR3 nucleotides: TGTGCCAGCAGCAGGACACTGAACACTGAAGCTTTCTTT. Complete variable domain (other parts from reference TRBV28 and TRBJ1-1): DVKVTQSSRYLVKRTGEKVFLECVQDMDHENMFWYRQDPGLGLRLIYFSYDVKMKEKGDIPEGYSVSREKKERFSLILESASTNQTSMYLCASSRTLNTEAFFGQGTRLTVV.

The V call is TRBV2, the J call TRBJ1-2; possible D gene TRBD1, 5 bases. The germline V and J ends were trimmed by 2 bases and 4 bases, with 11 bases remaining between them. This CDR3 spans 14 amino acids. The V gene's germline CDR1 is SNHLY and CDR2 FYNNEI. DNA for the CDR3: TGTGCCAGCAGTGAACGAGCGACAGTCTATGGCTACACCTTC. This translates into CASSERATVYGYTF.

The chain employs TRBV19 and TRBJ1-2; D is unresolved. V was pared by 5 bases and J by 0 bases, with 13 bases between. From germline, CDR1 is LNHDA and CDR2 SQIVND (reference sequence). The CDR3 loop spans 15 amino acids. CDR3 in DNA: TGTGCCAGTAGTTGGAATCGGCAACCTAACTATGGCTACACCTTC. Amino acid sequence: CASSWNRQPNYGYTF. Full variable domain (outside the CDR3, taken from reference TRBV19 and TRBJ1-2): DGGITQSPKYLFRKEGQNVTLSCEQNLNHDAMYWYRQDPGQGLRLIYYSQIVNDFQKGDIAEGYSVSREKKESFPLTVTSAQKNPTAFYLCASSWNRQPNYGYTFGSGTRLTVV.

The genes are TRBV7-3 and TRBJ1-1; maybe TRBD1 (6 bases). The CDR3 is 13 residues long. The V gene's germline CDR1 is SGHTA and CDR2 FQGTGA. Trimming removed 5 bases at V and 2 bases at J, with 9 bases between. The CDR3 DNA follows: TGTGCCAGCAGCACACAGGGTAACACTGAAGCTTTCTTT. Amino acids: CASSTQGNTEAFF.

This clone was seen a single time. The chain is built from TRBV9 and TRBJ2-3; D perhaps matches TRBD2 (6 bases). The CDR3 loop spans 16 amino acids. The ends were cut back, 0 bases at V and 0 bases at J, with 11 bases in the middle. The germline V gene encodes CDR1 SGDLS and CDR2 YYNGEE. The CDR3 DNA reads as TGTGCCAGCAGCGTAGTGGGGACTGTGAGCACAGATACGCAGTATTTT. Amino acid sequence: CASSVVGTVSTDTQYF.

CDR3 amino acids: CASIKYGTDTQYF. In DNA form, the CDR3 reads TGTGCCAGCATCAAATATGGCACAGATACGCAGTATTTT. The chain links TRBV5-6 to TRBJ2-3; D not resolved. Trimming removed 6 bases from V and 1 base from J, with 9 bases in between. The CDR3 extends over 13 amino acids. CDR1 is SGHDT, CDR2 YYEEEE, per germline.

The chain recombines TRBV7-2 with TRBJ2-5, with D tentatively TRBD1 (5 bases). CDR3 length: 13 amino acids. Germline CDR1 reads SGHTA; CDR2 reads FQGNSA. Trimming shortened V by 5 bases and J by 4 bases, and 11 bases separated the two germline ends. The CDR3 loop reads CASSPRQSETQYF. The CDR3 DNA is TGTGCCAGCAGCCCCAGACAGTCAGAGACCCAGTACTTC.

This chain joins TRBV2 and TRBJ1-1; D unclear. The CDR3 runs to 15 residues. V was trimmed by 4 bases and J by 0 bases, leaving 12 bases between them. From germline, CDR1 is SNHLY and CDR2 FYNNEI. The CDR3 DNA sequence: TGTGCCAGCAGTGGAGAGACACGTATGAACACTGAAGCTTTCTTT. This translates into CASSGETRMNTEAFF.

V usage is TRBV10-3 and J usage is TRBJ1-2; D is perhaps TRBD1 (5 bases). The CDR3 length is 14 residues. V dropped 0 bases and J dropped 7 bases, with 12 bases sitting between them. CDR1 and CDR2 (germline): ENHRY, SYGVKD. CDR3 sequence reads: CAISESMGGIGYTF. CDR3 nucleotide sequence: TGTGCCATCAGTGAGTCTATGGGGGGAATTGGCTACACCTTC.

Only a few counts were recorded for this clone. The chain joins TRBV19 to TRBJ1-5, with D uncertain. CDR1 and CDR2 (germline): LNHDA, SQIVND (reference sequence). The CDR3 is 12 residues long. The V and J ends lost 6 bases and 6 bases respectively, with 9 bases between them. The DNA for the CDR3 is TGTGCCAGTAGGTGGGAAGGTCAGCCCCAGCATTTT. Translation gives CASRWEGQPQHF.

The V and J genes are TRBV6-5 and TRBJ2-2, with a tentative D call TRBD2 (5 bases). The CDR3 spans 13 residues. CDR1 and CDR2 (germline): MNHEY, SVGAGI. V lost 6 bases and J 6 bases, leaving 11 bases between the germline ends. CDR3 in amino acids: CASRLRVSGELFF. CDR3 coding DNA: TGTGCCAGCAGGCTGAGGGTCTCCGGGGAGCTGTTTTTT.

The chain couples TRBV6-1 to TRBJ2-5; 11 nucleotides agree with TRBD1. The V segment lost 5 bases and the J segment 5 bases; nucleotides outside the gene matches: 7. Germline lookup yields CDR1 MNHNS and CDR2 SASEGT. The CDR3 spans 15 residues. The CDR3 reads CASSKDRGRVETQYF. DNA for the CDR3: TGTGCCAGCAGTAAGGACAGGGGGCGCGTGGAGACCCAGTACTTC.

This sequence joins TRBV30 and TRBJ1-6; D unresolved. The CDR3 extends over 13 amino acids. Trimming removed 1 base at V and 9 bases at J, with 10 bases between. The V gene's germline CDR1 is GTSNPN and CDR2 SVGIG (reference sequence). The CDR3 DNA sequence: TGTGCCTGGAGTGACGACCGGGGTTCACCCCTCCACTTT. It is translated as CAWSDDRGSPLHF.

There are a few counts of this clone. The sample has other DNA sequences that encode this CDR3 too. The CDR3 DNA follows: TGTGCCAGCAGCTTAAATCCCCGGGAGACCCAGTACTTC. Translated: CASSLNPRETQYF. The gene calls are TRBV7-3 and TRBJ2-5; D is uncertain. The CDR3 runs to 13 residues. Looked up from germline, CDR1 is SGHTA and CDR2 is FQGTGA. The V end lost 1 base, the J end lost 5 bases, and 8 bases lay between the germline ends.

The chain is built from TRBV2 and TRBJ2-7; D may be TRBD1 or TRBD2 (6 bases each). The length of the CDR3 is 15 residues. Trimming took off 4 bases at V and 3 bases at J, with 16 bases between the two ends. Germline-derived CDR1 and CDR2 are SNHLY and FYNNEI. In DNA form, the CDR3 reads TGTGCCAGCAGTGGTATAGAAGGGGGGAACTACGAGCAGTACTTC. The encoded protein is CASSGIEGGNYEQYF.

The rearrangement links TRBV19 to TRBJ2-1; the match to TRBD2 covers 8 bases. V was pared by 5 bases and J by 5 bases, with 5 bases of the junction left unmatched. The CDR3 is made up of 14 amino acids. CDR1 and CDR2 (germline): LNHDA, SQIVND (reference sequence). CDR3: CASSLGGGHNEQFF. The CDR3 coding sequence is TGTGCCAGTAGTCTCGGGGGGGGCCACAATGAGCAGTTCTTC. The entire variable domain, with the rest obtained from reference TRBV19 and TRBJ2-1, is as follows: DGGITQSPKYLFRKEGQNVTLSCEQNLNHDAMYWYRQDPGQGLRLIYYSQIVNDFQKGDIAEGYSVSREKKESFPLTVTSAQKNPTAFYLCASSLGGGHNEQFFGPGTRLTVL.

The chain joins TRBV7-9 to TRBJ1-2, with TRBD1 as a possible D gene (6 bases). The CDR3 length is 15 residues. Between the trimmed V and J ends, which lost 5 bases and 5 bases, there was a span of 18 bases. Looked up from germline, CDR1 is SEHNR and CDR2 is FQNEAQ (reference sequence). CDR3 bases: TGTGCCAGCAGCCAAAACATTGGGGGCGAGTATGGCTACACCTTC. It encodes CASSQNIGGEYGYTF.